These T cell receptor beta chains were read from a single sample in a study of CD8 T cells in Susac syndrome. One entry per CDR3 protein, called by TCRdb with MiXCR from the immunoSEQ multiplex PCR reads. This table holds approximately 150,000 distinct CDR3 sequences, roughly 80% found once. Material for sequencing was CD8+ T cells from PBMCs. Receptor source: a human donor with multiple sclerosis. Each CDR3 is given with its conserved first and last residue. Each record gives: CDR3 length, clone size, D gene, V gene, J gene, CDR3 protein, CDR3 DNA. A D gene is named only where the DNA matches it firmly. Not all rows give a size; the values are once, few, many and, for expanded clones, a class.

cdr3_length: 13
clone_size: -
d_call: TRBD1
v_call: TRBV19
j_call: TRBJ1-1
cdr3_aa: CASRTGPNTEAFF
cdr3_nt: TGTGCCAGTAGGACAGGGCCGAATACTGAAGCTTTCTTT

cdr3_length: 15
clone_size: -
d_call: -
v_call: TRBV20-1
j_call: TRBJ2-1
cdr3_aa: CSARTGWGGSDEQFF
cdr3_nt: TGCAGTGCTAGGACAGGTTGGGGGGGTAGCGATGAGCAGTTCTTC

cdr3_length: 12
clone_size: once
d_call: -
v_call: TRBV7-9
j_call: TRBJ1-1
cdr3_aa: CASTTGLAEAFF
cdr3_nt: TGTGCCAGCACCACGGGGTTGGCTGAAGCTTTCTTT

cdr3_length: 15
clone_size: -
d_call: -
v_call: TRBV27
j_call: TRBJ2-3
cdr3_aa: CASRKGRGIPDTQYF
cdr3_nt: TGTGCCAGCCGAAAAGGCAGGGGTATACCAGATACGCAGTATTTT

cdr3_length: 13
clone_size: -
d_call: -
v_call: TRBV12-3/TRBV12-4
j_call: TRBJ1-2
cdr3_aa: CASSFGPVYGYTF
cdr3_nt: TGTGCCAGCAGTTTCGGACCAGTCTATGGCTACACCTTC

cdr3_length: 14
clone_size: once
d_call: -
v_call: TRBV19
j_call: TRBJ2-1
cdr3_aa: CARAPSRGDNEQFF
cdr3_nt: TGTGCCAGGGCCCCGTCGAGGGGAGACAATGAGCAGTTCTTC

cdr3_length: 13
clone_size: -
d_call: -
v_call: TRBV19
j_call: TRBJ1-1
cdr3_aa: CASSIGGSTEAFF
cdr3_nt: TGTGCCAGTAGTATTGGGGGGAGTACTGAAGCTTTCTTT

cdr3_length: 15
clone_size: -
d_call: TRBD1
v_call: TRBV27
j_call: TRBJ2-1
cdr3_aa: CASSPRDRAFGEQFF
cdr3_nt: TGTGCCAGCAGTCCCCGGGACAGGGCTTTCGGTGAGCAGTTCTTC

cdr3_length: 16
clone_size: once
d_call: TRBD2
v_call: TRBV7-6
j_call: TRBJ2-5
cdr3_aa: CASSLEGGRAGETQYF
cdr3_nt: TGTGCCAGCAGCTTAGAAGGCGGGAGGGCCGGTGAGACCCAGTACTTC

cdr3_length: 15
clone_size: -
d_call: TRBD2
v_call: TRBV19
j_call: TRBJ2-1
cdr3_aa: CASSIGLAAYNEQFF
cdr3_nt: TGTGCCAGTAGTATAGGACTAGCGGCCTACAATGAGCAGTTCTTC

cdr3_length: 13
clone_size: -
d_call: -
v_call: TRBV6-5
j_call: TRBJ1-1
cdr3_aa: CASSFAEGVEAFF
cdr3_nt: TGTGCCAGCAGTTTCGCAGAGGGAGTTGAAGCTTTCTTT

cdr3_length: 14
clone_size: -
d_call: -
v_call: TRBV13
j_call: TRBJ1-4
cdr3_aa: CASSLSTGSVKLFF
cdr3_nt: TGTGCCAGCAGCTTAAGCACAGGGTCTGTAAAACTGTTTTTT

cdr3_length: 11
clone_size: few
d_call: -
v_call: TRBV7-9
j_call: TRBJ1-2
cdr3_aa: CASSLVGGYTF
cdr3_nt: TGTGCCAGCAGCTTAGTTGGTGGCTACACCTTC

cdr3_length: 15
clone_size: -
d_call: -
v_call: TRBV9
j_call: TRBJ1-5
cdr3_aa: CASSVSGFSNQPQHF
cdr3_nt: TGTGCCAGCAGCGTGTCGGGGTTTAGCAATCAGCCCCAGCATTTT

cdr3_length: 13
clone_size: -
d_call: -
v_call: TRBV24-1
j_call: TRBJ1-2
cdr3_aa: CATSQTDLYGYTF
cdr3_nt: TGTGCCACCAGTCAGACGGATCTCTATGGCTACACCTTC

cdr3_length: 14
clone_size: -
d_call: -
v_call: TRBV29-1
j_call: TRBJ1-1
cdr3_aa: CSVEAGRWGTEAFF
cdr3_nt: TGCAGCGTTGAAGCGGGACGTTGGGGCACTGAAGCTTTCTTT

cdr3_length: 13
clone_size: few
d_call: -
v_call: TRBV27
j_call: TRBJ2-5
cdr3_aa: CASSHRYQETQYF
cdr3_nt: TGTGCCAGCAGTCACCGGTACCAAGAGACCCAGTACTTC

cdr3_length: 13
clone_size: -
d_call: TRBD1
v_call: TRBV20-1
j_call: TRBJ1-2
cdr3_aa: CSASGTGDGGYTF
cdr3_nt: TGCAGTGCTAGCGGGACAGGGGACGGTGGCTACACCTTC

cdr3_length: 14
clone_size: -
d_call: -
v_call: TRBV28
j_call: TRBJ1-1
cdr3_aa: CASRPPGVGTEGFF
cdr3_nt: TGTGCCAGCAGGCCCCCAGGGGTGGGGACTGAAGGTTTCTTT

cdr3_length: 16
clone_size: -
d_call: TRBD1
v_call: TRBV19
j_call: TRBJ2-3
cdr3_aa: CASSLYGTGFADTQYF
cdr3_nt: TGTGCCAGTAGCCTTTACGGGACAGGGTTTGCAGATACGCAGTATTTT

cdr3_length: 13
clone_size: once
d_call: -
v_call: TRBV19
j_call: TRBJ2-1
cdr3_aa: CASNSGGYNEQFF
cdr3_nt: TGTGCCAGCAATTCTGGCGGTTACAATGAGCAGTTCTTC

cdr3_length: 16
clone_size: -
d_call: -
v_call: TRBV5-6
j_call: TRBJ2-2
cdr3_aa: CASSLPIAGYTGELFF
cdr3_nt: TGTGCCAGCAGCTTGCCAATCGCAGGGTATACCGGGGAGCTGTTTTTT

cdr3_length: 16
clone_size: -
d_call: -
v_call: TRBV11-3
j_call: TRBJ2-4
cdr3_aa: CASSELGQGAKNIQYF
cdr3_nt: TGTGCCAGCAGTGAATTGGGGCAGGGGGCCAAAAACATTCAGTACTTC

cdr3_length: 16
clone_size: -
d_call: -
v_call: TRBV28
j_call: TRBJ2-7
cdr3_aa: CASSLWGDPANCEQYF
cdr3_nt: TGTGCCAGCAGTTTATGGGGGGACCCGGCGAATTGCGAGCAGTACTTC

cdr3_length: 14
clone_size: -
d_call: -
v_call: TRBV15
j_call: TRBJ2-1
cdr3_aa: CATSRDVGQTEQFF
cdr3_nt: TGTGCCACCAGCAGAGATGTCGGACAAACTGAGCAGTTCTTC

cdr3_length: 15
clone_size: -
d_call: -
v_call: TRBV4-1
j_call: TRBJ2-3
cdr3_aa: CASSQAPRDGDTQYF
cdr3_nt: TGCGCCAGCAGCCAAGCCCCTCGGGACGGCGATACGCAGTATTTT

cdr3_length: 16
clone_size: -
d_call: TRBD2
v_call: TRBV28
j_call: TRBJ2-1
cdr3_aa: CASRTVGGGAYNEQFF
cdr3_nt: TGTGCCAGCAGGACTGTGGGCGGGGGGGCCTACAATGAGCAGTTCTTC

cdr3_length: 14
clone_size: few
d_call: TRBD1
v_call: TRBV3-1
j_call: TRBJ1-5
cdr3_aa: CASSPGQGYQPQHF
cdr3_nt: TGTGCCAGCAGCCCGGGACAGGGATATCAGCCCCAGCATTTT

cdr3_length: 12
clone_size: -
d_call: -
v_call: TRBV6-6
j_call: TRBJ2-5
cdr3_aa: CASWAGKETRYF
cdr3_nt: TGTGCCAGCTGGGCAGGGAAAGAGACCCGGTACTTC